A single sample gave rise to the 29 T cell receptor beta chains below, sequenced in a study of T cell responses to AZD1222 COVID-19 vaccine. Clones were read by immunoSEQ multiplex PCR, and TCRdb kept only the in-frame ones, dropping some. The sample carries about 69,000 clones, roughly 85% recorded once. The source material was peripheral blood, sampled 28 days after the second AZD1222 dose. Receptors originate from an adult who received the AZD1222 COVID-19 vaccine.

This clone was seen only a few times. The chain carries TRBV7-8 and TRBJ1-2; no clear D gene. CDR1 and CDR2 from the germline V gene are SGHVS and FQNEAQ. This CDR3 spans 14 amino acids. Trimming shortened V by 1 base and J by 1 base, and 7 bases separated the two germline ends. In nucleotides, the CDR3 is TGTGCCAGCAGCTTAGGAGACTTTAACTATGGCTACACCTTC. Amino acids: CASSLGDFNYGYTF.

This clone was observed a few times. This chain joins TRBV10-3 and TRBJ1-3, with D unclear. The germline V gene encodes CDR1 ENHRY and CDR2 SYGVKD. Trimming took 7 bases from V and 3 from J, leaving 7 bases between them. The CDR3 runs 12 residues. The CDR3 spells CAITGDGNTIYF. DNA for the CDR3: TGTGCCATCACCGGTGATGGAAACACCATATATTTT.

The CDR3 nucleotides are TGTGCCAGCAGTACCACAGGGGCGCCCACAGATACGCAGTATTTT. Protein: CASSTTGAPTDTQYF. V and J are TRBV6-6 and TRBJ2-3, with 7 positions matching TRBD1. The CDR3 length is 15 residues. Trimming at V came to 5 bases and at J to 2 bases, leaving 7 bases not matched to a gene. Germline V gene sequence: CDR1 MNHNY, CDR2 SVGAGI (reference sequence).

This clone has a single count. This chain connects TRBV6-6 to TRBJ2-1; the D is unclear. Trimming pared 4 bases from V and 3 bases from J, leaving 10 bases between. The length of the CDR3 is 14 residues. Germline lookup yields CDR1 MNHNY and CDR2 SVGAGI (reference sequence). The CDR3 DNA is TGTGCCAGCAGTTTTGTTCCAGGCTACAATGAGCAGTTCTTC. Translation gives CASSFVPGYNEQFF.

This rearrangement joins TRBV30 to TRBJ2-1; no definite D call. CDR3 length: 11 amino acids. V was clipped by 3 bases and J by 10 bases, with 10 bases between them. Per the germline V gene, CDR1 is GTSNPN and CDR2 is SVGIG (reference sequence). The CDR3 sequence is CAWRYLGEQFF. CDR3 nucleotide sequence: TGTGCCTGGAGATATCTTGGGGAGCAGTTCTTC.

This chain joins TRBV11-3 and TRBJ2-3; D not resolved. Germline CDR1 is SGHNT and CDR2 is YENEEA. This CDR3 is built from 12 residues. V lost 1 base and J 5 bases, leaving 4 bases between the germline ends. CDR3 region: CASSLVEDTQYF. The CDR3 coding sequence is TGTGCCAGCAGCTTAGTAGAAGATACGCAGTATTTT.

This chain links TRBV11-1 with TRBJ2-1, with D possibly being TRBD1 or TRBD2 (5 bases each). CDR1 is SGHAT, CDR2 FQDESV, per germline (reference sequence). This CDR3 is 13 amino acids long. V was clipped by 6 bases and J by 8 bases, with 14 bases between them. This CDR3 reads CASSSLWGHEQFF. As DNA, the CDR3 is TGTGCCAGCAGTTCCCTTTGGGGACATGAGCAGTTCTTC.

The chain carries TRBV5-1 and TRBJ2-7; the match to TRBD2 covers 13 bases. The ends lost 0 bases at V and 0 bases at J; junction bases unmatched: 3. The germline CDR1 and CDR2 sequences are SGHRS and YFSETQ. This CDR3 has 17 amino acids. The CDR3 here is CASSLGLAGGSSYEQYF. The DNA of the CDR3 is TGCGCCAGCAGCTTGGGACTAGCGGGAGGCTCCTCCTACGAGCAGTACTTC.

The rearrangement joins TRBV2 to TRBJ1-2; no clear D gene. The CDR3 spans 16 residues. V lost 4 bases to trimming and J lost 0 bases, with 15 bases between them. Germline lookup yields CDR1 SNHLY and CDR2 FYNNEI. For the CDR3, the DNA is TGTGCCAGCAGTGTTAAGCCGGCGGCCGCTAACTATGGCTACACCTTC. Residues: CASSVKPAAANYGYTF.

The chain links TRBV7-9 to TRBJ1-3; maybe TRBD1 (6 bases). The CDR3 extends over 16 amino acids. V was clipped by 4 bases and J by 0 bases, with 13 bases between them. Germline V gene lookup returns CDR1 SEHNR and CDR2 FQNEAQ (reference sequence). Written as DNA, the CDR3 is TGTGCCAGCAGCTCCCCGGGACACATCTCTGGAAACACCATATATTTT. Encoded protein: CASSSPGHISGNTIYF.

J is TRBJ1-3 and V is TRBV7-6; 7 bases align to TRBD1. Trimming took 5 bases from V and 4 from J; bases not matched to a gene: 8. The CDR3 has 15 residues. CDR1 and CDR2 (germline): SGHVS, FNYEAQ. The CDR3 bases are TGTGCCAGCAGCGTAACCCCGGGACAGGGAAACACCATATATTTT. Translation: CASSVTPGQGNTIYF. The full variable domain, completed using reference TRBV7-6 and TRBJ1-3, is GAGVSQSPRYKVTKRGQDVALRCDPISGHVSLYWYRQALGQGPEFLTYFNYEAQQDKSGLPNDRFSAERPEGSISTLTIQRTEQRDSAMYRCASSVTPGQGNTIYFGEGSWLTVV.

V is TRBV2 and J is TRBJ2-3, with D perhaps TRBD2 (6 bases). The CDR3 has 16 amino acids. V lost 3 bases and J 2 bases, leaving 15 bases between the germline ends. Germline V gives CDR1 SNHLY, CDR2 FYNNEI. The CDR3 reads CASSDGRLRPTDTQYF. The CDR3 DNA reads TGTGCCAGCAGTGATGGGAGGCTTCGACCCACAGATACGCAGTATTTT.

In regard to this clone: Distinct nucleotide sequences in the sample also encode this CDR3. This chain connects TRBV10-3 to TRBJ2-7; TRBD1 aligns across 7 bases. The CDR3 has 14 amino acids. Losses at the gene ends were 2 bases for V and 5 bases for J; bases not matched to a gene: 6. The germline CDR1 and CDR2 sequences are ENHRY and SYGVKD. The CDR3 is CAISEGQGVHEQYF. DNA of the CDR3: TGTGCCATCAGTGAGGGGCAGGGGGTCCACGAGCAGTACTTC.

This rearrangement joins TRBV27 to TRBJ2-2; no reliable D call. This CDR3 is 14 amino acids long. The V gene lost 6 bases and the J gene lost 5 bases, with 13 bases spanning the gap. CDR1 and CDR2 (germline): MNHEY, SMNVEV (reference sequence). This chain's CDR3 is CASRYGQQTGELFF. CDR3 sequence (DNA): TGTGCCAGCAGATACGGGCAGCAGACCGGGGAGCTGTTTTTT.

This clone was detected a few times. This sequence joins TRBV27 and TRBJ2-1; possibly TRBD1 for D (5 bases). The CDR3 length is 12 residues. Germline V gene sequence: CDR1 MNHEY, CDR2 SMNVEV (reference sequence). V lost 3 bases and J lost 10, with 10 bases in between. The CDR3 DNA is TGTGCCAGCAGTTTGTCGGCAGGGGAGCAGTTCTTC. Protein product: CASSLSAGEQFF.

The CDR3 reads CASSLWTLTDTQYF. The CDR3 DNA sequence: TGCGCCAGCAGCTTGTGGACCCTCACAGATACGCAGTATTTT. The gene calls are TRBV5-1 and TRBJ2-3; D uncertain. Germline V gives CDR1 SGHRS, CDR2 YFSETQ. This CDR3 is built from 14 residues. Trimming took off 1 base at V and 2 bases at J, with 8 bases between the two ends.

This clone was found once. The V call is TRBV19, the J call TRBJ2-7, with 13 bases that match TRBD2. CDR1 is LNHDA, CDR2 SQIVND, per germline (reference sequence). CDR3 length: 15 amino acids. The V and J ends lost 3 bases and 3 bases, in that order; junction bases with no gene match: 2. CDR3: CASSIGTSGVYEQYF. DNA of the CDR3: TGTGCCAGTAGTATTGGGACTAGCGGGGTCTACGAGCAGTACTTC.

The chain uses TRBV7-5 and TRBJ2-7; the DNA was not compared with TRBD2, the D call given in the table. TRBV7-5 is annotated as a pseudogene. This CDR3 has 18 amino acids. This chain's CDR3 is CVRSFPRLAGGQAYEQYF. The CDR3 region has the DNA TGTGTCAGAAGCTTCCCCCGACTAGCGGGAGGGCAGGCCTACGAGCAGTACTTC.

CDR3 sequence reads: CASSLRGISTDTQYF. The CDR3 coding sequence is TGTGCCAGCAGCTTAAGAGGGATCAGCACAGATACGCAGTATTTT. The V and J genes are TRBV7-8 and TRBJ2-3; D is perhaps TRBD2 (5 bases). Germline-derived CDR1 and CDR2 are SGHVS and FQNEAQ. The V end was cut by 2 bases, the J end by 0 bases, with 9 bases between. This CDR3 region has 15 residues.

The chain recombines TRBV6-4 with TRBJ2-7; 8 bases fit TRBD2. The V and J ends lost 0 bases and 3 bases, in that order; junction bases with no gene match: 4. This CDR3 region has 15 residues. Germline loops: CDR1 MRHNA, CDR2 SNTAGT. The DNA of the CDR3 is TGTGCCAGCAGTGACTCTGGGGGACTAGTCTACGAGCAGTACTTC. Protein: CASSDSGGLVYEQYF.

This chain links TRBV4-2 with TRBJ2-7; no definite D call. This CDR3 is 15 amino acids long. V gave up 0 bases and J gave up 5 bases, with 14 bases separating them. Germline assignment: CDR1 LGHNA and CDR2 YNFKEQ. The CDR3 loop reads CASSQDPVLNHEQYF. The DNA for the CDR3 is TGTGCCAGCAGCCAAGACCCGGTCCTAAACCACGAGCAGTACTTC.

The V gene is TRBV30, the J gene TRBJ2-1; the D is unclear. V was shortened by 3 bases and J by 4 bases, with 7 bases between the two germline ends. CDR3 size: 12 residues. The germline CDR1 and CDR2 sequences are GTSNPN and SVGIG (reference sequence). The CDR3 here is CAWSDVYNEQFF. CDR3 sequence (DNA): TGTGCCTGGAGCGACGTGTACAATGAGCAGTTCTTC.

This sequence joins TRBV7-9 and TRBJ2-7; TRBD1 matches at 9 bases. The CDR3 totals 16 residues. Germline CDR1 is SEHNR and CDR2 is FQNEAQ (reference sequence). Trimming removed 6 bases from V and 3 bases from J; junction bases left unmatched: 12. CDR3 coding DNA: TGTGCCAGCAGACCGACAGGGACAGGGCGAAGCTACGAGCAGTACTTC. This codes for CASRPTGTGRSYEQYF. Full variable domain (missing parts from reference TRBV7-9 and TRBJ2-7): DTGVSQNPRHKITKRGQNVTFRCDPISEHNRLYWYRQTLGQGPEFLTYFQNEAQLEKSRLLSDRFSAERPKGSFSTLEIQRTEQGDSAMYLCASRPTGTGRSYEQYFGPGTRLTVT.

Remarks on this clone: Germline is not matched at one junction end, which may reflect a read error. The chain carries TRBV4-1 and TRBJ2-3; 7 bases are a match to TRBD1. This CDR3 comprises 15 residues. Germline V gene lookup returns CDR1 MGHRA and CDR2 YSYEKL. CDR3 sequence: CASSKEDRGTDTQYF. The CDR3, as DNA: TGCGCCAGCAGCAAAGAAGACAGGGGCACAGATACGCAGTATTTT.

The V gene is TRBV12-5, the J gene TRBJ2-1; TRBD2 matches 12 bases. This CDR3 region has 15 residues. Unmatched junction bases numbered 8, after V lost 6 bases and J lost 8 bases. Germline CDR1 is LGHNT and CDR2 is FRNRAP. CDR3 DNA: TGTGCTAGTGGGTCCGGACTAGCGGGAAGGGATGAGCAGTTCTTC. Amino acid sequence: CASGSGLAGRDEQFF.

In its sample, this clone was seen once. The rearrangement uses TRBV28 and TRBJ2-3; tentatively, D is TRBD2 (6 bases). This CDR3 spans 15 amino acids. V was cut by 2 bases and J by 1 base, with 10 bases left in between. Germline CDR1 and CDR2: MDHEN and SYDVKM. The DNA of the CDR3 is TGTGCCAGCAGTTTAGCCGGGACTGGCACAGATACGCAGTATTTT. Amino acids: CASSLAGTGTDTQYF.

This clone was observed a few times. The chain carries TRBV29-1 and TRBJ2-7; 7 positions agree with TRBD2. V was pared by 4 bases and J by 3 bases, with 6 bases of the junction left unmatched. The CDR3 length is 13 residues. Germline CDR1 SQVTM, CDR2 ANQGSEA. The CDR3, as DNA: TGCAGCGTTGGGCCTAGCGGACTCTACGAGCAGTACTTC. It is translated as CSVGPSGLYEQYF.

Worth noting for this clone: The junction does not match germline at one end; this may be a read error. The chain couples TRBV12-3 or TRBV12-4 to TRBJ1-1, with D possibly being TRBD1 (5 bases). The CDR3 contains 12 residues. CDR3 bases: TGTGCCAGTAGTTGGGGGGGCACTGAAGCTTTCTTT. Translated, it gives CASSWGGTEAFF.

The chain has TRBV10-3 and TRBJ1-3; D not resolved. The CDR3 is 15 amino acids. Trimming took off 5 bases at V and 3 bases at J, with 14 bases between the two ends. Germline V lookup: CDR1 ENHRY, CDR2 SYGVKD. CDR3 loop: CAISQDVQVGNTIYF. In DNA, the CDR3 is TGTGCCATCAGTCAGGACGTGCAGGTTGGAAACACCATATATTTT.